What follows is one TCR beta chain and its context. This clone's antigen is unknown. A read error may be the cause here, since a much bigger clone is one base away. Systemically healthy Caucasian individuals from Russia, around 39 in total and aged about 6 to 95 years, were included as donors. Each donor gave about 11 milliliters of peripheral blood, drawn into EDTA-treated Vacutainer tubes. Ficoll-Paque density-gradient centrifugation was used to isolate PBMCs, with at least 7 million obtained per sample. Trizol reagent was used to extract total RNA from the PBMCs, yielding at least 6 micrograms per sample. The percentages of naive CD45RAhigh/CD27high T cells were determined by flow cytometry on a PBMC aliquot from every donor. This sample was included in a study of blood T cells in healthy people across ages (dated by TCRdb to about 2015). For the study in its entirety: In model experiments, template switching captured about one uniquely barcoded TCR beta cDNA molecule for every two T cells. Using deep sequencing normalized with unique cDNA molecular identifiers, the study measured how TCR beta repertoire diversity changes with age. Donors were grouped into four age groups: young (average approximately 16 years), middle-aged (less than 40), aged (roughly 62) and long-lived (over 80). Donors of different ages were randomly distributed across sequencing lanes to avoid experimental bias. Using the same blood draw, the study looked at two additional independent replicas of 1 million unique cDNA reads for two donors, one aged 18 to 30 and the other aged 80 or older. Study-wide findings and limitations: Because profiling used bulk unsorted PBMCs, naive and antigen-experienced compartments could not be compared conclusively. The percentage of naive T cells measured by flow cytometry correlated strongly with observed TCR beta diversity. Donor CMV infection status was unknown, potentially confounding age-related changes in expanded clonotypes. Compared with the aged group, the long-lived group had more naive CD4+ T cells, fewer expanded clones and increased TCR diversity, suggesting age selection. Estimates of total diversity based on one million sequenced T cells were regarded as lower bounds and as underestimates. Observed TCR beta diversity per million T cells fell roughly linearly with age, and a significant reduction was already apparent by age about 38.

Preparation of the library involved 5' RACE. Sequenced using an Illumina HiSeq 2500. A second PCR of roughly 7 to 11 cycles was performed with a sample-barcoded 5' primer and a J-beta primer mix. A unique molecular identifier was introduced onto each TCR beta cDNA molecule by a template-switch 5' adaptor carrying 12 random nucleotides. Each sample yielded at least 3 million CDR3-containing paired-end reads. The Mint cDNA synthesis kit, primed by a TRBC-specific oligonucleotide, was used to synthesize first-strand cDNA from all RNA. All cDNA was treated with uracil-DNA glycosylase and then went through a first 18-cycle PCR with the universal primers M1SS and BC2_uni_R. Per the source publication's procedure: Normalization of each sample was performed by random selection of 1 million high-quality reads, each carrying a distinct molecular identifier. Instead of being binned into consensus sequences, reads that shared molecular identifiers were thrown out. MiTCR, run with a Q25 quality threshold and the strictest error-elimination algorithm, handled CDR3 identification, clonotype clustering and error correction. A nonparametric unseen species model using Euler transformation provided a lower-bound estimate of total TCR beta diversity. In TCRdb, the public reads were trimmed at Q25 with fastp and aligned with MiXCR, with productive beta chains retained. Rows matching on CDR3 protein sequence are summarized as one entry with the most common DNA and genes. None of the V and J calls come from the authors' own analysis; TCRdb made them. This sample gives more than 800,000 distinct CDR3 sequences in total; around 26% of them show up just once. 15% to 20% of the sample is held by the ten biggest clonotypes.

V has 0 bases trimmed and J has 1 base trimmed; junction bases matching no gene number 2. As encoded in the germline V gene (reference sequence), CDR1 is LNHNV while CDR2 is YYDKDF. The CDR3 sequence holds 16 residues, the cysteine and phenylalanine included. Only CDR3 DNA remains: 48 bases, in frame from the first base. This receptor was taken from a woman aged 80 or over in good health. The sample was blood. The chain is made from TRBV15 and TRBJ2-5; 10 nucleotides in the junction match TRBD1. DNA sequence: TGTGCCACCAGCAGAGATTGGACAGGGGGCCAAGAGACCCAGTACTTC. Its amino acids are CATSRDWTGGQETQYF.